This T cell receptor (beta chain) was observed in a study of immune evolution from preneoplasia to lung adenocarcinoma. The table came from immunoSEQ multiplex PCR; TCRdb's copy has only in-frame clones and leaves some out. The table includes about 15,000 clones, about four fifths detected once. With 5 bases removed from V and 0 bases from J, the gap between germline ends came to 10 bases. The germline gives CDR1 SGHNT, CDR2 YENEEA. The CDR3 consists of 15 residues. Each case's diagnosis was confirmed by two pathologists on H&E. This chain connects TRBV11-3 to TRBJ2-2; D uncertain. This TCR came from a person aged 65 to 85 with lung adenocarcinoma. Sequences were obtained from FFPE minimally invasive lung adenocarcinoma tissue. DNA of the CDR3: TGTGCCAGCAGCCTCATGGGCTCGAACACCGGGGAGCTGTTTTTT. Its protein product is CASSLMGSNTGELFF. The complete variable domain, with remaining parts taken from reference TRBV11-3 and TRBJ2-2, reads EAGVVQSPRYKIIEKKQPVAFWCNPISGHNTLYWYLQNLGQGPELLIRYENEEAVDDSQLPKDRFSAERLKGVDSTLKIQPAELGDSAVYLCASSLMGSNTGELFFGEGSRLTVL.